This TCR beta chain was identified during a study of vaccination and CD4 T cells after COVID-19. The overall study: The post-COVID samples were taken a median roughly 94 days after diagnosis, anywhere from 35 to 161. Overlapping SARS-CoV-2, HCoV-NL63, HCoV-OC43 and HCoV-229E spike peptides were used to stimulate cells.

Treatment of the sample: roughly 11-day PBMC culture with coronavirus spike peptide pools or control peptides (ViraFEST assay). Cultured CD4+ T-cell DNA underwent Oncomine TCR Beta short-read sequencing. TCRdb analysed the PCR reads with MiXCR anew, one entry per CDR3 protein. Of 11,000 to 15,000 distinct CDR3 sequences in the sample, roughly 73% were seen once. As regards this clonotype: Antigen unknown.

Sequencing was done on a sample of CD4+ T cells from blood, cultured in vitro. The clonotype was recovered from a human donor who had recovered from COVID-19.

CDR3: CASRRGTAEAFF. The CDR3 DNA sequence: TGTGCCAGCAGACGGGGGACAGCTGAAGCTTTCTTT. The V call is TRBV6-1, the J call TRBJ1-1; 7 nucleotides match TRBD1. Germline V gene sequence: CDR1 MNHNS, CDR2 SASEGT. With V trimmed by 6 bases and J by 6 bases, 4 bases remained unmatched. The CDR3 runs 12 residues.